This T cell receptor (beta chain) came from a study of cytomegalovirus exposure and HLA in healthy donors. About the study: An early data release held around 80 million unique TCRs from HLA-typed donors.

The study, taken as a whole, reports: In an earlier analysis, about 87% or about 30%: the productive usage of most TCR beta V segments.

On this clone: Antigen specificity is unknown.

PCR primers comprised 60 Vbeta and 13 Jbeta primers. This table comes from immunoSEQ multiplex PCR, and its TCRdb copy is limited to in-frame clones, with some not included. The sample lists about 130,000 clones, approximately 68% occurring once. Each donor was nominally healthy when sampled (though unrecorded immune exposures were likely). This TCR was recovered from a man aged 25-40 years in good health and CMV-seropositive. The sequencing sample was made of PBMCs.

The CDR3 region is CASETSGSANEQFF. CDR3 in DNA: TGCGCCAGCGAAACTAGCGGGAGTGCCAATGAGCAGTTCTTC. The chain carries TRBV5-1 and TRBJ2-1; 11 bases are a match to TRBD2. The ends lost 7 bases at V and 6 bases at J; junction bases unmatched: 6. CDR3 length: 14 amino acids. The germline V gene encodes CDR1 SGHRS and CDR2 YFSETQ.